Following are 11 T cell receptor beta chains from one sample sequenced in a study of T cells in Graves' hyperthyroidism and ophthalmopathy. Amplification targeted TCR beta CDR3 regions from RNA transcripts. The TCR CDR3 was amplified in a first-round RT-PCR using the HTBI primer set. Using its own MiXCR run on the multiplex PCR reads, TCRdb lists one record per CDR3 protein. The sample records roughly 660,000 distinct CDR3 sequences, 15% to 20% being singletons. Material: blood. All receptors derive from a man in his forties or fifties with Graves' hyperthyroidism.

This clonotype was seen many times. This sequence joins TRBV7-2 and TRBJ2-1; no definite D call. Germline CDR1 is SGHTA and CDR2 is FQGNSA. The V end lost 3 bases, the J end lost 0 bases, and 6 bases lay between the germline ends. This CDR3 has 14 residues. The CDR3 sequence: CASSFPDSYNEQFF. The CDR3 DNA sequence: TGTGCCAGCAGCTTCCCGGACTCCTACAATGAGCAGTTCTTC.

The chain links TRBV27 to TRBJ1-5, with 7 nucleotides matching TRBD1. There are 16 residues in the CDR3. The germline gives CDR1 MNHEY, CDR2 SMNVEV (reference sequence). The junction had 10 bases not matched to a gene; V was cut back by 5 bases and J by 3 bases. The CDR3 is CASSPRQGKINQPQHF. The CDR3, as DNA: TGTGCCAGCAGTCCCCGACAGGGAAAGATCAATCAGCCCCAGCATTTT.

This clonotype came up many times. V is TRBV11-2 and J is TRBJ1-2; D ambiguous. V was clipped by 4 bases and J by 4 bases, with 16 bases between them. Germline V lookup: CDR1 SGHAT, CDR2 FQNNGV. The CDR3 spans 15 residues. The CDR3 bases are TGTGCCAGCAGCTCAGGATTCGGGGTGGGCTATGGCTACACCTTC. Translated, it gives CASSSGFGVGYGYTF. Full variable domain (remainder filled in from reference TRBV11-2 and TRBJ1-2): EAGVAQSPRYKIIEKRQSVAFWCNPISGHATLYWYQQILGQGPKLLIQFQNNGVVDDSQLPKDRFSAERLKGVDSTLKIQPAKLEDSAVYLCASSSGFGVGYGYTFGSGTRLTVV.

To note about this clonotype: A single base separates this from a much larger clone, so it may be a read error. The chain is built from TRBV29-1 and TRBJ1-1, with a tentative D call TRBD1 (6 bases). This CDR3 has 13 amino acids. Per the germline V gene, CDR1 is SQVTM and CDR2 is ANQGSEA. In nucleotides, the CDR3 is TGCAGCGCTCCGGGACACAGGAACGCTGAAGCTTTCTTT. Protein: CSAPGHRNAEAFF. Based on the CDR3 plus reference TRBV29-1 and TRBJ1-1, the full variable domain is SAVISQKPSRDICQRGTSLTIQCQVDSQVTMMFWYRQQPGQSLTLIATANQGSEATYESGFVIDKFPISRPNLTFSTLTVSNMSPEDSSIYLCSAPGHRNAEAFFGQGTRLTVV.

The chain has TRBV3-1 and TRBJ2-7; 11 nucleotides agree with TRBD2. V shed 2 bases and J 2 bases; nucleotides not matched to a gene: 2. CDR1 and CDR2 (germline): LGHDT, YNNKEL (reference sequence). The CDR3 spans 15 residues. CDR3 nucleotides: TGTGCCAGCAGCCAACAACTAGCGGGGGCCTACGAGCAGTACTTC. This translates into CASSQQLAGAYEQYF.

This clonotype came up many times. The chain couples TRBV10-3 to TRBJ2-1; 8 positions match TRBD2. This CDR3 contains 14 residues. The V gene end was trimmed by 6 bases and the J gene end by 8 bases; junction bases not matched to a gene: 9. In germline, CDR1 is ENHRY, CDR2 SYGVKD. The CDR3 DNA reads as TGTGCCATCAGGATGAGCGGGAGCGGGGATGAGCAGTTCTTC. This gives the protein CAIRMSGSGDEQFF.

This clonotype has ten or more counts. This chain joins TRBV2 and TRBJ1-2; TRBD1 might be the D (5 bases). Trimming stripped 5 bases from V and 4 bases from J, with 14 bases between. This CDR3 comprises 14 residues. Germline CDR1 is SNHLY and CDR2 is FYNNEI. The chain's CDR3 is CASSNNRGTYGYTF. The CDR3 DNA is TGTGCCAGCAGTAACAACCGGGGGACCTATGGCTACACCTTC.

The chain carries TRBV7-9 and TRBJ2-7; 7 bases fit TRBD1. The germline V gene encodes CDR1 SEHNR and CDR2 FQNEAQ (reference sequence). V was clipped by 5 bases and J by 5 bases; unmatched bases: 9. This CDR3 spans 14 amino acids. The CDR3 is CASSLKGTVDEQYF. For the CDR3, the DNA is TGTGCCAGCAGCCTCAAAGGGACAGTCGACGAGCAGTACTTC.

This clonotype was recorded many times. This chain connects TRBV29-1 to TRBJ2-7; D perhaps matches TRBD1 (6 bases). V lost 6 bases and J 0 bases, leaving 12 bases between the germline ends. CDR1 is SQVTM and CDR2 is ANQGSEA in the germline V gene. The CDR3 totals 13 residues. The CDR3 DNA is TGCAGCGTAACCCAAGGGGGCTCCTACGAGCAGTACTTC. This encodes CSVTQGGSYEQYF.

The table lists this clonotype with many counts. The chain links TRBV28 to TRBJ1-4; the match to TRBD1 covers 7 bases. The germline gives CDR1 MDHEN, CDR2 SYDVKM. The CDR3 totals 14 residues. The ends lost 9 bases at V and 3 bases at J; junction bases unmatched: 7. The CDR3: CASRQGPANEKLFF. Written as DNA, the CDR3 is TGTGCCAGTCGACAGGGACCGGCTAATGAAAAACTGTTTTTT.

As to this clonotype: A much larger clone sits a single nucleotide away, making a read error possible. The V gene is TRBV28, the J gene TRBJ1-5; 10 bases line up with TRBD1. Germline CDR1 reads MDHEN; CDR2 reads SYDVKM. V shed 2 bases and J 9 bases; nucleotides not matched to a gene: 7. The CDR3 extends over 15 amino acids. CDR3 bases: TGTGCCAGCAGTTTACGGAGGACAGGGGGAGGGCCCCAGCATTTT. The encoded protein is CASSLRRTGGGPQHF.